These 16 T cell receptor beta chains originate from one sample sequenced in a study of blood T cell repertoires in COVID-19. This table comes from immunoSEQ multiplex PCR, and its TCRdb copy is limited to in-frame clones, with some not included. Of roughly 82,000 clones listed, roughly four fifths are singletons. Sequenced input: peripheral blood. These receptors were obtained from a man in his fifties or sixties with acute or convalescent COVID-19.

CDR3 DNA sequence: TGTGCCAGCAGCTCCCGTGGCAGCAATCAGCCCCAGCATTTT. Translating it yields CASSSRGSNQPQHF. V gene TRBV7-2 combines with J gene TRBJ1-5; D is unclear. The germline V and J ends were trimmed by 4 bases and 1 base, with 8 bases remaining between them. Germline V gene lookup returns CDR1 SGHTA and CDR2 FQGNSA. The CDR3 is 14 amino acids.

The V gene is TRBV6-5, the J gene TRBJ2-7, with TRBD2 identical over 7 bases. CDR1 is MNHEY and CDR2 is SVGAGI in the germline V gene. This CDR3 is built from 14 residues. The junction had 4 bases not matched to a gene; V was cut back by 0 bases and J by 5 bases. The CDR3 loop is CASSYSASGHEQYF. The CDR3 DNA is TGTGCCAGCAGTTACTCCGCTAGCGGCCACGAGCAGTACTTC.

This clone has more than one count but fewer than ten. The rearrangement joins TRBV6-4 to TRBJ1-5, with D possibly being TRBD1 (5 bases). V was cut by 5 bases and J by 7 bases, with 12 bases left in between. Germline CDR1 and CDR2: MRHNA and SNTAGT. The CDR3 is made up of 13 amino acids. The CDR3 nucleotides read TGTGCCAGCAGTAGCATCCAGGGACAGCCCCAGCATTTT. Translated, it gives CASSSIQGQPQHF.

This clone was seen a handful of times. The chain recombines TRBV6-1 with TRBJ2-2; D might be TRBD1 (5 bases). V shed 2 bases and J shed 0 bases, with 7 bases lying between them. CDR3 length equals 15 residues. The germline CDR1 and CDR2 sequences are MNHNS and SASEGT. The chain's CDR3 is CASSERQTNTGELFF. CDR3 coding DNA: TGTGCCAGCAGTGAACGACAGACGAACACCGGGGAGCTGTTTTTT.

This chain joins TRBV6-5 and TRBJ1-1; D unresolved. The CDR3 length is 16 residues. V shed 0 bases and J shed 5 bases, with 16 bases lying between them. Germline values: CDR1 MNHEY, CDR2 SVGAGI. CDR3 DNA: TGTGCCAGCAGTTACTCGATTTCATACCCTGCGACTGAAGCTTTCTTT. It translates to CASSYSISYPATEAFF.

The V and J genes are TRBV9 and TRBJ2-3; TRBD2 agrees at 7 bases. V dropped 0 bases and J dropped 5; count of bases not matched to a gene: 6. CDR1 is SGDLS, CDR2 YYNGEE, per germline. The CDR3 contains 15 residues. In DNA, the CDR3 is TGTGCCAGCAGCGTAGTGGGAGCGGGAAGAGATACGCAGTATTTT. Encoded protein: CASSVVGAGRDTQYF.

The rearrangement joins TRBV9 to TRBJ1-2; D is perhaps TRBD1 (6 bases). Germline values: CDR1 SGDLS, CDR2 YYNGEE. V was trimmed by 4 bases and J by 4 bases, leaving 17 bases between them. The CDR3 extends over 15 amino acids. CDR3 coding DNA: TGTGCCAGCAGCCCCGGGGGGGGGCGCCTCTATGGCTACACCTTC. This gives the protein CASSPGGGRLYGYTF.

The rearrangement links TRBV6-5 to TRBJ1-2, with D perhaps matching TRBD1 (6 bases). The CDR3 extends over 12 amino acids. The germline CDR1 and CDR2 sequences are MNHEY and SVGAGI. V lost 4 bases and J 6 bases, leaving 9 bases between the germline ends. The CDR3 loop is CASSSSGDGYTF. In DNA form, the CDR3 reads TGTGCCAGCAGTTCCTCAGGGGATGGCTACACCTTC.

This chain uses TRBV28 with TRBJ2-1; TRBD2 agrees at 9 bases. From germline, CDR1 is MDHEN and CDR2 SYDVKM. Trimming cost V 7 bases and J 1 base; bases outside gene matches: 11. The CDR3 consists of 17 residues. The CDR3: CASTPGGGRGSYNEQFF. The CDR3 nucleotides read TGTGCCAGCACCCCTGGCGGCGGGAGGGGTTCCTACAATGAGCAGTTCTTC.

V gene TRBV11-2 combines with J gene TRBJ2-2; TRBD2 aligns across 10 bases. The CDR3 contains 15 residues. Germline CDR1 SGHAT, CDR2 FQNNGV. J gave up 5 bases and V 4 bases, and 4 bases lay outside the gene matches. The chain's CDR3 is CASSSGLALTGELFF. As DNA, the CDR3 is TGTGCCAGCAGCTCGGGACTAGCGCTAACCGGGGAGCTGTTTTTT.

The chain combines TRBV5-4 with TRBJ1-2; no definite D call. CDR1 is SGHNT, CDR2 YYREEE, per germline (reference sequence). This CDR3 comprises 13 residues. Trimming pared 2 bases from V and 2 bases from J, leaving 7 bases between. The CDR3 sequence: CASSLNSNYGYTF. For the CDR3, the DNA is TGTGCCAGCAGCTTAAACAGCAACTATGGCTACACCTTC. The variable domain in full, with the rest retrieved from reference TRBV5-4 and TRBJ1-2, is ETGVTQSPTHLIKTRGQQVTLRCSSQSGHNTVSWYQQALGQGPQFIFQYYREEENGRGNFPPRFSGLQFPNYSSELNVNALELDDSALYLCASSLNSNYGYTFGSGTRLTVV.

The chain uses TRBV7-9 and TRBJ1-5; D is unresolved. Trimming took off 5 bases at V and 4 bases at J, with 6 bases between the two ends. This CDR3 has 12 residues. Looked up from germline, CDR1 is SEHNR and CDR2 is FQNEAQ (reference sequence). The CDR3 DNA is TGTGCCAGCAGCCGGGAGAATCAGCCCCAGCATTTT. This sequence encodes CASSRENQPQHF.

The chain employs TRBV7-2 and TRBJ2-3, with a weak D call TRBD2 (6 bases). V lost 5 bases to trimming and J lost 2 bases, with 11 bases between them. Per the germline V gene, CDR1 is SGHTA and CDR2 is FQGNSA. CDR3 length: 14 amino acids. The CDR3 DNA sequence: TGTGCCAGCAGCCCCGGGGGATCCACAGATACGCAGTATTTT. Encoded protein: CASSPGGSTDTQYF.

The chain recombines TRBV24-1 with TRBJ2-7; 8 bases align to TRBD2. Germline V lookup: CDR1 KGHDR, CDR2 SFDVKD. This CDR3 comprises 15 residues. The J segment lost 0 bases and the V segment lost 9 bases, leaving 9 bases of the junction unmatched. As DNA, the CDR3 is TGTGCCACCGCTGGAAGGAGCGGGAGCTCCTACGAGCAGTACTTC. The encoded protein is CATAGRSGSSYEQYF.

The count of this clone is one. The chain employs TRBV19 and TRBJ2-3, with TRBD1 identical over 8 bases. The CDR3 spans 15 residues. CDR1 is LNHDA and CDR2 is SQIVND in the germline V gene (reference sequence). V shed 5 bases, J shed 6 bases, and the junction held 10 bases outside the gene matches. This CDR3 reads CASSALRQGSDTQYF. For the CDR3, the DNA is TGTGCCAGTAGTGCCTTAAGACAGGGGTCTGATACGCAGTATTTT.

The chain recombines TRBV24-1 with TRBJ2-3, with TRBD2 matching over 8 bases. Germline lookup yields CDR1 KGHDR and CDR2 SFDVKD. CDR3 length: 16 residues. Trimming took 4 bases from V and 2 from J; bases not matched to a gene: 7. The CDR3 nucleotides read TGTGCCACCAGTGACCCAGCGGGGGTTCCCACAGATACGCAGTATTTT. Encoded protein: CATSDPAGVPTDTQYF.